The 13 T cell receptor beta chains below all came from one sample that was sequenced in a study of immune evolution from preneoplasia to lung adenocarcinoma. Profiled with immunoSEQ multiplex PCR; TCRdb holds only in-frame clones, not every one. The sample contains thousands of clones, 40% to 60% of which appear only once. Sequencing input: FFPE normal lung tissue adjacent to the tumor. Source of these receptors: a person aged 50 to 59 with lung adenocarcinoma.

The chain employs TRBV7-9 and TRBJ1-2; D gene unclear. V lost 4 bases, J lost 0 bases, and 9 bases lay in between. This CDR3 is built from 14 residues. Germline V gene data show CDR1 as SEHNR and CDR2 as FQNEAQ (reference sequence). The CDR3 loop is CASSSSSANYGYTF. The DNA of the CDR3 is TGTGCCAGCAGCTCCTCCTCAGCTAACTATGGCTACACCTTC. The complete variable domain, with remaining parts taken from reference TRBV7-9 and TRBJ1-2, reads DTGVSQNPRHKITKRGQNVTFRCDPISEHNRLYWYRQTLGQGPEFLTYFQNEAQLEKSRLLSDRFSAERPKGSFSTLEIQRTEQGDSAMYLCASSSSSANYGYTFGSGTRLTVV.

This clone was detected a few times. This chain links TRBV9 with TRBJ2-7, with 9 bases lining up with TRBD1. The CDR3 length is 14 residues. From germline, CDR1 is SGDLS and CDR2 YYNGEE. Trimming removed 4 bases from V and 7 bases from J; junction bases left unmatched: 9. The CDR3 reads CASSPGTGFGEQYF. CDR3 sequence (DNA): TGTGCCAGCAGCCCCGGGACAGGGTTTGGGGAGCAGTACTTC.

The rearrangement links TRBV18 to TRBJ2-7; the D gene is possibly TRBD2 (5 bases). Germline CDR1 reads KGHSH; CDR2 reads LQKENI. The CDR3 runs 14 residues. The V gene lost 3 bases and the J gene lost 0 bases, with 9 bases spanning the gap. CDR3 residues: CASSPPAASYEQYF. In DNA, the CDR3 is TGTGCCAGCTCACCTCCAGCGGCCTCCTACGAGCAGTACTTC.

The sample holds a few counts of this clone. The V gene is TRBV30, the J gene TRBJ2-7; D perhaps matches TRBD2 (5 bases). Looked up from germline, CDR1 is GTSNPN and CDR2 is SVGIG (reference sequence). The CDR3 sequence is 15 residues long. The germline V and J ends were trimmed by 0 bases and 3 bases, with 15 bases remaining between them. CDR3 nucleotide sequence: TGTGCCTGGAGTGTACCCGGGAATGACGGCTACGAGCAGTACTTC. It encodes CAWSVPGNDGYEQYF.

The chain carries TRBV2 and TRBJ2-5; D call uncertain. Between the trimmed V and J ends, which lost 5 bases and 4 bases, there was a span of 2 bases. Germline V CDR1 and CDR2: SNHLY, FYNNEI. The CDR3 length is 10 residues. The CDR3 is CASSIETQYF. CDR3 nucleotides: TGTGCCAGCAGTATAGAGACCCAGTACTTC.

V is TRBV7-2 and J is TRBJ2-3; TRBD1 matches at 8 bases. CDR3 length: 14 residues. CDR1 is SGHTA and CDR2 is FQGNSA in the germline V gene. J was trimmed by 4 bases and V by 4 bases; bases with no gene match: 4. In DNA form, the CDR3 reads TGTGCCAGCAGCTCCCAGGGGGCGGCAGATACGCAGTATTTT. It specifies CASSSQGAADTQYF.

The CDR3 spells CATQRGGGPQETQYF. The DNA of the CDR3 is TGTGCCACCCAACGCGGCGGGGGACCACAAGAGACCCAGTACTTC. V is TRBV7-9 and J is TRBJ2-5; TRBD2 aligns across 7 bases. Germline CDR1 reads SEHNR; CDR2 reads FQNEAQ (reference sequence). The trim removed 10 bases at V and 2 bases at J, leaving 13 bases unmatched. This CDR3 comprises 15 residues.

The chain links TRBV30 to TRBJ1-3; D unresolved. Trimming stripped 5 bases from V and 0 bases from J, with 8 bases between. The CDR3 extends over 13 amino acids. Germline V CDR1 and CDR2: GTSNPN, SVGIG (reference sequence). CDR3 nucleotides: TGTGCCTGGGGCCGGAACTCTGGAAACACCATATATTTT. Protein product: CAWGRNSGNTIYF.

This chain uses TRBV6-4 with TRBJ2-1; 10 nucleotides align to TRBD2. Germline CDR1 reads MRHNA; CDR2 reads SNTAGT. The CDR3 covers 15 residues. V lost 6 bases and J lost 7; bases outside the gene matches: 9. The CDR3 is CASSETSGMGNEQFF. The DNA of the CDR3 is TGTGCCAGCAGCGAAACTAGCGGGATGGGGAATGAGCAGTTCTTC.

This clone was observed a handful of times. V usage is TRBV4-1 and J usage is TRBJ2-7, with 7 bases that match TRBD1. The CDR3 has 15 amino acids. The germline V gene has CDR1 MGHRA and CDR2 YSYEKL. With V trimmed by 0 bases and J by 1 base, 3 bases remained unmatched. The DNA of the CDR3 is TGCGCCAGCAGCCAAGAGAGGGGGCCATCCTACGAGCAGTACTTC. The encoded protein is CASSQERGPSYEQYF.

This clone was picked up a small number of times. The chain has TRBV13 and TRBJ2-7, with D perhaps TRBD1 or TRBD2 (5 bases each). Trimming took 3 bases from V and 10 from J, leaving 10 bases between them. CDR3 length: 11 amino acids. The germline V gene encodes CDR1 PRHDT and CDR2 FYEKMQ (reference sequence). The DNA for the CDR3 is TGTGCCAGCAGCTTCTCTGGGGGTCAGTACTTC. Encoded protein: CASSFSGGQYF.

This clone was observed a handful of times. The chain couples TRBV30 to TRBJ1-2; maybe TRBD1 (6 bases). This CDR3 spans 14 amino acids. V lost 3 bases to trimming and J lost 4 bases, with 15 bases between them. The germline V gene encodes CDR1 GTSNPN and CDR2 SVGIG (reference sequence). In DNA, the CDR3 is TGTGCCTGGAGACAAGAGGGGGTTGGCTATGGCTACACCTTC. Residues: CAWRQEGVGYGYTF.

The CDR3 nucleotides are TGTGCCAGCAGCCTCCTTTACAGCTACGAGCAGTACTTC. This encodes CASSLLYSYEQYF. The J gene is TRBJ2-7, the V gene TRBV16; D not certain. The CDR3 loop spans 13 amino acids. Germline CDR1 is KGHSY and CDR2 is FQNENV. Trimming stripped 4 bases from V and 3 bases from J, with 10 bases between.